A selection of T cell receptor beta chains follows, all from one sample in a study of OX40 agonist ivuxolimab in advanced cancers. Here immunoSEQ multiplex PCR was the method, and the copy in TCRdb shows in-frame clones only, minus some. The top ten hold 36% of the sample, which has around 30,000 clones, approximately 89% seen once. Here the sequenced sample was CD4+ or CD8+ T cells sorted from blood, taken in a trial of the OX40 agonist ivuxolimab. These receptors were collected from an adult with an advanced solid tumor such as melanoma, head and neck, liver or kidney cancer. Each CDR3 is given with its conserved first and last residue. A D gene is named only where the DNA matches it firmly. Clone size, where shown, is once, few, many, or a class for clones that have expanded.

NA	TRBV4-1	TRBJ1-2	NA	CASSQDQGSRYGDTF	TGCGCCAGCAGCCAAGATCAGGGGTCCCGCTATGGCGACACCTTC
NA	TRBV29-1	TRBJ2-1	TRBD2	CSVERESGNEQFF	TGCAGCGTGGAGCGGGAGTCTGGCAATGAGCAGTTCTTC
NA	TRBV4-1	TRBJ1-2	TRBD1	CASSQAGQTTGYGYTF	TGCGCCAGCAGCCAAGCGGGACAGACCACCGGCTATGGCTACACCTTC
NA	TRBV9	TRBJ1-2	NA	CASSYSDRSYGYTF	TGTGCCAGCAGTTACAGCGATCGAAGCTATGGCTACACCTTC
NA	TRBV6-5	TRBJ1-5	NA	CASSYSSGNQPQHF	TGTGCCAGCAGTTACTCGTCAGGGAATCAGCCCCAGCATTTT
NA	TRBV27	TRBJ2-1	TRBD2	CASSLSVYGGAGSYNEQFF	TGTGCCAGCAGTTTATCTGTTTACGGGGGGGCCGGCTCCTACAATGAGCAGTTCTTC
NA	TRBV7-8	TRBJ1-1	NA	CASSLVWGMNTEAFF	TGTGCCAGCAGCTTAGTCTGGGGGATGAACACTGAAGCTTTCTTT
NA	TRBV9	TRBJ2-1	NA	CASSPWTYNEQFF	TGTGCCAGCAGCCCTTGGACTTACAATGAGCAGTTCTTC
once	TRBV7-9	TRBJ2-1	TRBD2	CASSLLAQMVNEQFF	TGTGCCAGCAGCCTACTAGCGCAGATGGTCAATGAGCAGTTCTTC
NA	TRBV6-1	TRBJ1-6	NA	CASSEADGNSPLHF	TGTGCCAGCAGTGAAGCGGACGGGAATTCACCCCTCCACTTT
NA	TRBV7-9	TRBJ2-7	TRBD1	CASSIRGIEQYF	TGTGCCAGCAGCATCAGGGGGATCGAGCAGTACTTC
NA	TRBV27	TRBJ1-2	NA	CASSLMTPRGEIPNYGYTF	TGTGCCAGCAGTTTAATGACTCCACGGGGGGAAATCCCTAACTATGGCTACACCTTC
NA	TRBV5-1	TRBJ2-3	NA	CASNREVTDTQYF	TGCGCCAGCAATAGGGAAGTCACAGATACGCAGTATTTT
NA	TRBV7-2	TRBJ2-5	TRBD2	CASSLSGGAVETQYF	TGTGCCAGCAGCTTAAGCGGGGGGGCTGTGGAGACCCAGTACTTC
NA	TRBV28	TRBJ1-5	NA	CASSFSPNQPQHF	TGTGCCAGCAGTTTTAGTCCTAATCAGCCCCAGCATTTT
NA	TRBV7-9	TRBJ1-2	NA	CASSLAAGHYGYTF	TGTGCCAGCAGCTTAGCGGCAGGCCACTATGGCTACACCTTC
NA	TRBV11-2	TRBJ2-5	TRBD1	CASQGERGETQYF	TGTGCCAGCCAGGGGGAACGGGGAGAGACCCAGTACTTC
NA	TRBV29-1	TRBJ2-2	TRBD2	CSAAGGTGELFF	TGCAGCGCCGCCGGGGGGACCGGGGAGCTGTTTTTT
NA	TRBV19	TRBJ2-1	NA	CASSIRESEQFF	TGTGCCAGTAGTATTCGGGAGAGCGAGCAGTTCTTC
once	TRBV27	TRBJ1-1	NA	CASSSRGTEAEGAFF	TGTGCCAGCAGTTCCCGGGGGACGGAAGCTGAAGGAGCTTTCTTT
NA	TRBV6-4	TRBJ1-4	NA	CASSYSGGNEKLFF	TGTGCCAGCAGTTACTCCGGCGGGAATGAAAAACTGTTTTTT
once	TRBV23-1	TRBJ2-4	TRBD1	CASSAGTEDTKNIQYF	TGCGCCAGCAGCGCCGGGACAGAAGATACCAAAAACATTCAGTACTTC
NA	TRBV7-9	TRBJ1-4	NA	CASSFPDRLGEKLFF	TGTGCCAGCAGCTTCCCCGACAGGTTGGGTGAAAAACTGTTTTTT
NA	TRBV5-8	TRBJ2-1	NA	CASATSSYNEQFF	TGTGCCAGTGCTACGAGCTCCTACAATGAGCAGTTCTTC
NA	TRBV29-1	TRBJ1-2	NA	CSVVEGPFGYTF	TGCAGCGTTGTGGAGGGCCCCTTTGGCTACACCTTC
NA	TRBV27	TRBJ2-2	NA	CASSLIASSTGELFF	TGTGCCAGCAGTTTAATCGCTAGCTCCACCGGGGAGCTGTTTTTT
NA	TRBV11-2	TRBJ2-5	NA	CASSFYGLAETQYF	TGTGCCAGCAGCTTTTATGGACTGGCGGAGACCCAGTACTTC
NA	TRBV29-1	TRBJ2-3	TRBD2	CSVDGEGWGTDTQYF	TGCAGCGTTGATGGGGAGGGTTGGGGCACAGATACGCAGTATTTT
many	TRBV4-2	TRBJ2-7	NA	CASSQGYNSYEQYF	TGTGCCAGCAGCCAAGGGTACAACTCCTACGAGCAGTACTTC
NA	TRBV14	TRBJ1-1	NA	CASSLWGNTEAFF	TGTGCCAGCAGCCTTTGGGGGAACACTGAAGCTTTCTTT
NA	TRBV7-9	TRBJ2-5	TRBD2	CASSLSPGGGAFSYETQYF	TGTGCCAGCAGCTTAAGCCCTGGCGGGGGGGCCTTTTCGTACGAGACCCAGTACTTC
NA	TRBV14	TRBJ2-3	TRBD1	CASSQYRGSTDTQYF	TGTGCCAGCAGCCAGTACAGGGGAAGCACAGATACGCAGTATTTT
NA	TRBV7-8	TRBJ2-2	NA	CASSLTRGNTGELFF	TGTGCCAGCAGCTTAACTCGAGGGAACACCGGGGAGCTGTTTTTT
NA	TRBV19	TRBJ2-1	TRBD1	CASSEGTGADEQFF	TGTGCCAGTAGTGAGGGGACAGGCGCCGATGAGCAGTTCTTC
NA	TRBV6-5	TRBJ2-1	TRBD2	CASSSSGGRNEQFF	TGTGCCAGCAGCTCTAGCGGGGGGAGAAATGAGCAGTTCTTC
NA	TRBV23-1	TRBJ2-4	NA	CASSLPRGKGVAKNIQYF	TGCGCCAGCAGTCTCCCTAGGGGGAAAGGGGTAGCCAAAAACATTCAGTACTTC
NA	TRBV29-1	TRBJ1-1	NA	CSVLQRMNTEAFF	TGCAGCGTATTACAGAGGATGAACACTGAAGCTTTCTTT
few	TRBV14	TRBJ2-4	TRBD2	CASSRGLWEGPKNIQYF	TGTGCCAGCAGCCGGGGTTTGTGGGAGGGCCCCAAAAACATTCAGTACTTC
NA	TRBV2	TRBJ2-6	NA	CASSEAGLGYGANVLTF	TGTGCCAGCAGTGAGGCAGGCCTGGGGTACGGGGCCAACGTCCTGACTTTC
NA	TRBV5-1	TRBJ2-7	TRBD2	CASSRVGLAEIYEQYF	TGCGCCAGCAGTAGGGTAGGACTAGCGGAGATCTACGAGCAGTACTTC
NA	TRBV10-3	TRBJ2-1	NA	CAITLTSSSEQFF	TGTGCCATCACACTCACTAGTTCCTCTGAGCAGTTCTTC
NA	TRBV29-1	TRBJ1-1	NA	CSVDAGAGEAFF	TGCAGCGTTGATGCGGGCGCGGGTGAAGCTTTCTTT
NA	TRBV7-9	TRBJ2-1	NA	CASSLPQYNEQFF	TGTGCCAGCAGCCTCCCCCAGTACAATGAGCAGTTCTTC
few	TRBV5-6	TRBJ1-4	TRBD1	CASSFGQGADLFF	TGTGCCAGCAGCTTCGGACAGGGGGCAGATCTGTTTTTT
NA	TRBV6-5	TRBJ2-7	NA	CASRTGPYEQYF	TGTGCCAGCAGGACAGGACCCTACGAGCAGTACTTC
NA	TRBV7-9	TRBJ1-2	NA	CASPSFPDYGYTF	TGTGCCAGCCCTTCTTTCCCGGACTATGGCTACACCTTC
NA	TRBV27	TRBJ2-7	NA	CASSLGGATYEQYF	TGTGCCAGCAGTTTAGGCGGAGCCACCTACGAGCAGTACTTC
few	TRBV19	TRBJ2-3	TRBD2	CASSIGGSGADTQYF	TGTGCCAGTAGTATAGGCGGGAGTGGGGCAGATACGCAGTATTTT
NA	TRBV19	TRBJ1-1	NA	CASSIGTGLNTEAFF	TGTGCCAGTAGTATTGGCACAGGGTTGAACACTGAAGCTTTCTTT
NA	TRBV5-4	TRBJ2-5	NA	CASSLEWDAETQYF	TGTGCCAGCAGCTTGGAATGGGATGCAGAGACCCAGTACTTC
NA	TRBV6-5	TRBJ2-7	NA	CASSYPRRGYYEQYF	TGTGCCAGCAGTTACCCCCGCAGGGGATACTACGAGCAGTACTTC
NA	TRBV19	TRBJ1-5	TRBD1	CASSIGGQGAWQPQHF	TGTGCCAGTAGTATTGGTGGGCAGGGGGCTTGGCAGCCCCAGCATTTT
NA	TRBV27	TRBJ2-7	TRBD2	CASSPLAGASQEQYF	TGTGCCAGCAGTCCCTTAGCGGGGGCCTCTCAGGAGCAGTACTTC
NA	TRBV6-4	TRBJ1-2	NA	CASRGESGYTF	TGTGCCAGCAGGGGAGAGTCTGGCTACACCTTC
NA	TRBV6-1	TRBJ1-2	NA	CASSEYGQTRDYGYTF	TGTGCCAGCAGTGAGTATGGCCAAACCAGGGACTATGGCTACACCTTC
NA	TRBV4-1	TRBJ1-5	NA	CASSPYRVSQPQHF	TGCGCCAGCAGCCCATACAGGGTCAGTCAGCCCCAGCATTTT
NA	TRBV11-3	TRBJ2-7	TRBD2	CASSVDEGTSGGGYEQYF	TGTGCCAGCAGCGTGGATGAAGGGACTAGCGGGGGAGGGTACGAGCAGTACTTC